This T cell receptor (beta chain) came from a study of blood T cell repertoires in COVID-19. Clones were read by immunoSEQ multiplex PCR, and TCRdb kept only the in-frame ones, dropping some. The data show about 300,000 clones, more than 80% seen once. V lost 5 bases, J lost 5 bases, and 13 bases lay in between. This CDR3 has 13 residues. Germline CDR1 and CDR2: SGHRS and YFSETQ. The TCR originated in a woman in her fifties or sixties with COVID-19, enrolled during active disease. The chain joins TRBV5-1 to TRBJ2-5; D is undetermined. Sequenced input: peripheral blood. The CDR3 spells CASRTDTWETQYF. The CDR3 nucleotides read TGCGCCAGCAGAACCGACACCTGGGAGACCCAGTACTTC.